The T cell receptor beta chain described here comes from a study of blood T cell repertoires in COVID-19. Looking at the study overall: Whether acute or convalescent, the COVID-19 samples came from the United States, Italy and Spain.

Germline V lookup: CDR1 MNHEY, CDR2 SVGAGI. The CDR3 length is 15 residues. V shed 10 bases, J shed 2 bases, and the junction held 9 bases outside the gene matches. A single count supports this clone. Original handling: Amplifying reference gene primers gave estimates of nucleated cell counts. Profiling relied on immunoSEQ multiplex PCR, and the TCRdb table lists in-frame clones only, not all of them. That table is the source of V, J and clone size, and D and trimming were worked out from the DNA. The sample has around 70,000 clones, about 90% seen once. The TCR was taken from a human donor in a cohort sampled during active COVID-19. The sample was peripheral blood. This chain links TRBV6-5 with TRBJ2-5; 11 positions agree with TRBD2. In nucleotides, the CDR3 is TGTGCCATAAATACTGGGACTAGCGGACAAGAGACCCAGTACTTC. It translates to CAINTGTSGQETQYF.